Here is one TCR beta chain with its context. The antigen is not known. This record belongs to a study of Ad26.COV2.S vaccination and SARS-CoV-2 variants. About the research overall: Once, or twice with 56 days between doses, Ad26.COV2.S was given intramuscularly. Study-level findings and limits: Similar non-spike TCR breadth was seen in vaccine and placebo recipients. Total responses of T cells may have been underestimated by the analyses of TCR breadth and depth.

V was trimmed by 3 bases and J by 2 bases, leaving 8 bases between them. Germline values: CDR1 SGHTA, CDR2 FQGNSA. The CDR3 is 14 residues long. Treatment indicated: some 19 received Ad26.COV2.S at low or high dose, single or two shots; about 5 received placebo; per-sample allocation not given. Vaccine and placebo recipients were sampled on day 63 after the first injection. The vaccine delivered Wuhan-strain SARS-CoV-2 spike through an Ad26 vector. Profiled with immunoSEQ multiplex PCR; TCRdb holds only in-frame clones, not every one. The sample holds approximately 450,000 clones, 80% to 95% seen once.

Sequenced here: peripheral blood, sampled in a trial of Ad26.COV2.S vaccine versus placebo. The receptor's source is a person between 18 and 65 years old who received the Ad26.COV2.S COVID-19 vaccine or a placebo. The rearrangement uses TRBV7-2 and TRBJ1-3, with D possibly TRBD1 on 5 matching bases. CDR3 region: CASSFGTTGNTIYF. CDR3 DNA sequence: TGTGCCAGCAGCTTCGGGACCACTGGAAACACCATATATTTT.